Listed here are 7 T cell receptor beta chains from one sample, sequenced in a study of blood T cell repertoires in COVID-19. Measured with immunoSEQ multiplex PCR; TCRdb has only the in-frame clones, and not every one. The sample consists of about 380,000 clones, more than 70% of them appearing once. Sample: PBMCs or T cells enriched from blood (not recorded which). The receptors shown here come from a man aged 25-45 years who had recovered from COVID-19.

The chain links TRBV18 to TRBJ1-5; a possible D gene is TRBD1 (6 bases). This CDR3 has 15 residues. V lost 4 bases to trimming and J lost 3 bases, with 13 bases between them. The germline V gene has CDR1 KGHSH and CDR2 LQKENI. The CDR3 sequence: CASSQYRGHNQPQHF. The DNA of the CDR3 is TGTGCCAGCTCACAATACCGGGGACACAATCAGCCCCAGCATTTT.

This clone showed up just once. The chain carries TRBV6-2 or TRBV6-3 and TRBJ2-1, with D perhaps TRBD2 (6 bases). Germline lookup yields CDR1 MNHEY and CDR2 SVGEGT. This CDR3 comprises 12 residues. Trimming took off 5 bases at V and 9 bases at J, with 11 bases between the two ends. The CDR3 bases are TGTGCCAGCAGTCCACTAGCAGGTGAGCAGTTCTTC. It translates to CASSPLAGEQFF.

CDR3: CASSHIPLIDEQYF. Written as DNA, the CDR3 is TGTGCCAGCAGCCATATCCCCCTAATCGACGAGCAGTACTTC. The chain uses TRBV7-9 and TRBJ2-7; no clear D gene. This CDR3 region has 14 residues. V was trimmed by 5 bases and J by 5 bases, leaving 16 bases between them. CDR1 SEHNR and CDR2 FQNEAQ come from the germline V gene (reference sequence).

V usage is TRBV7-2 and J usage is TRBJ2-6; D may be TRBD1 (5 bases). The CDR3 spans 15 residues. The V end was cut by 11 bases, the J end by 4 bases, with 18 bases between. CDR1 is SGHTA, CDR2 FQGNSA, per germline. The CDR3: CADGFLSGGANVLTF. The CDR3 DNA sequence: TGTGCCGACGGGTTCCTATCAGGGGGGGCCAACGTCCTGACTTTC.

The V and J genes are TRBV12-3 or TRBV12-4 and TRBJ1-5; D remains ambiguous. The CDR3 has 13 amino acids. With 6 bases removed from V and 5 bases from J, the gap between germline ends came to 11 bases. For the CDR3, the DNA is TGTGCCAGCAGGCGAGGGTCCGATCAGCCCCAGCATTTT. Residues: CASRRGSDQPQHF.

The chain uses TRBV6-4 and TRBJ2-3, with TRBD1 matching 7 bases. This CDR3 has 15 residues. V trimming: 6 bases; J trimming: 3 bases; junction bases outside the gene matches: 9. The germline V gene has CDR1 MRHNA and CDR2 SNTAGT. As DNA, the CDR3 is TGTGCCAGCAGCTCGGGACAGTTTGGGACAGATACGCAGTATTTT. Translation gives CASSSGQFGTDTQYF.

The CDR3 DNA reads TGTGCCAGCTCACCGACACAGGGGGCTGAAGCTTTCTTT. Translated: CASSPTQGAEAFF. The rearrangement uses TRBV18 and TRBJ1-1, with TRBD1 matching over 8 bases. The germline CDR1 and CDR2 sequences are KGHSH and LQKENI. The CDR3 is made up of 13 amino acids. J gave up 6 bases and V 3 bases, and 3 bases lay outside the gene matches.